The sequence of this T cell receptor beta chain was determined in a study of blood T cell repertoires in COVID-19. Method: immunoSEQ multiplex PCR; TCRdb's copy keeps in-frame clones and lacks some. Altogether about 270,000 clones are present, nearly 90% being singletons, with the ten largest covering under 2.5%. Germline-derived CDR1 and CDR2 are SGHRS and YFSETQ. This CDR3 is 15 amino acids long. Germline trimming cut 4 bases from V and 5 bases from J; bases unmatched to any gene: 5. In assigning cohorts, the study relied on participant-reported clinical history. The chain has TRBV5-1 and TRBJ2-7, with TRBD2 identical over 14 bases. Sequences were obtained from PBMCs or T cells enriched from blood (not recorded which). The source is an older woman who had recovered from COVID-19. The CDR3 protein is CASSRGLAGGHEQYF. As DNA, the CDR3 is TGCGCCAGCAGCCGTGGACTAGCGGGAGGCCACGAGCAGTACTTC.